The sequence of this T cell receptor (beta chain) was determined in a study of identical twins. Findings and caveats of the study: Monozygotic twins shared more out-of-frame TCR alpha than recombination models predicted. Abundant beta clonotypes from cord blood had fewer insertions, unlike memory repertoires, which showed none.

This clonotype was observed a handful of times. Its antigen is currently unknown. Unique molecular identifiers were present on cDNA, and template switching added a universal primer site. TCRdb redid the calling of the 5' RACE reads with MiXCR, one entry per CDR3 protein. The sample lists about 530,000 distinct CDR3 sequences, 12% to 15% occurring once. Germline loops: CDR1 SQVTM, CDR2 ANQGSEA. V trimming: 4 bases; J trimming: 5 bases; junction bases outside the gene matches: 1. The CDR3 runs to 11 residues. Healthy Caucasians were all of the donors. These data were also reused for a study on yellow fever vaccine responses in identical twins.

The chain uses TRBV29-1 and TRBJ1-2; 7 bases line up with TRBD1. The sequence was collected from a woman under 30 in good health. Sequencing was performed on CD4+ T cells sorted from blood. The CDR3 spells CSVATGYGYTF. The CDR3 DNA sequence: TGCAGCGTTGCGACAGGGTATGGCTACACCTTC.